This record looks at one TCR beta chain sequence and its context. Its antigen is unidentified. This sample is part of a study of cytomegalovirus exposure and HLA in healthy donors. Whole-study findings and limits: A later analysis reportedly found that, within productive TCRs, an Asian-associated ancestry cluster had fewer N-insertions than the mean observed across the roughly 630 donors.

The CDR3 runs 16 residues. The V gene's germline CDR1 is MNHEY and CDR2 SVGAGI. The V end lost 0 bases, the J end lost 3 bases, and 12 bases lay between the germline ends. 60 Vbeta and 13 Jbeta primers were used in PCR. Some clones are missing from TCRdb's copy, which holds only in-frame ones; the method was immunoSEQ multiplex PCR. The table records 160,000 or so clones, around nine tenths of them present only once. Material for sequencing was PBMCs. This chain joins TRBV6-5 and TRBJ1-5, with a possible D match to TRBD1 (5 bases). This sequence was found in a woman aged 25 to 39 in good health and CMV-seronegative. The CDR3 protein is CASSYSRQGNNQPQHF. CDR3 in DNA: TGTGCCAGCAGTTACTCCAGGCAGGGCAACAATCAGCCCCAGCATTTT.